This TCR beta chain is from a study of blood T cell repertoires in COVID-19. For the study at large: Some COVID-19 samples were acute and others convalescent; all came from the United States, Italy and Spain.

Participant-given clinical history determined each cohort assignment. Germline lookup yields CDR1 MRHNA and CDR2 SNTAGT. The J segment lost 2 bases and the V segment lost 0 bases, leaving 8 bases of the junction unmatched. The CDR3 spans 20 residues. The data were produced by immunoSEQ multiplex PCR, yet TCRdb's version contains in-frame clones alone and is incomplete. The sample has a few hundred thousand clones; around 82% are singletons. The chain employs TRBV6-4 and TRBJ2-3, with 16 bases matching TRBD2. The receptor comes from a man aged 45-65 years who had recovered from COVID-19. The sample comprised PBMCs or T cells enriched from blood (not recorded which). The CDR3 is CASSDSGTSGGAGTTDTQYF. Written as DNA, the CDR3 is TGTGCCAGCAGTGACTCCGGGACTAGCGGGGGGGCCGGGACCACAGATACGCAGTATTTT.